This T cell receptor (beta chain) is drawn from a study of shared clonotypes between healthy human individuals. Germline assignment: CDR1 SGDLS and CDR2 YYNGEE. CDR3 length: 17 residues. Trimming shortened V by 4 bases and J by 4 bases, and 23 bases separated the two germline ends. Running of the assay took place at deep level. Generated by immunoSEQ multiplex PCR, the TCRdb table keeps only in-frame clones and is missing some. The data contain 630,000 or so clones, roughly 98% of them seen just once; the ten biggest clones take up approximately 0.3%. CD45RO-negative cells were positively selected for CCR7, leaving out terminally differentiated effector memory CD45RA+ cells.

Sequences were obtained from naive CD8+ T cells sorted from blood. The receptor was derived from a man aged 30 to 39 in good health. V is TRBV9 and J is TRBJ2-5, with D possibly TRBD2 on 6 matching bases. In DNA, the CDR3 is TGTGCCAGCAGCAAAACAGCTCTACTAGCTCGGGGAGAGACCCAGTACTTC. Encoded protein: CASSKTALLARGETQYF. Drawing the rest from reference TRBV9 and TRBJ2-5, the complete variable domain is DSGVTQTPKHLITATGQRVTLRCSPRSGDLSVYWYQQSLDQGLQFLIQYYNGEERAKGNILERFSAQQFPDLHSELNLSSLELGDSALYFCASSKTALLARGETQYFGPGTRLLVL.